These 31 T cell receptor beta chains were all obtained from the same sample, sequenced in a study of control samples from healthy donors and cancer patients. The table came from immunoSEQ multiplex PCR; TCRdb's copy has only in-frame clones and leaves some out. Among 90,000 to 100,000 clones, about 88% were seen once, and the ten largest hold approximately 15%. The specimen sequenced was blood. These receptors were obtained from a woman aged 70-85 years in good health.

The sample holds one count of this clone. V and J are TRBV11-2 and TRBJ1-1; D is possibly TRBD1 (5 bases). The CDR3 is 15 residues long. Germline CDR1 reads SGHAT; CDR2 reads FQNNGV. Trimming shortened V by 1 base and J by 6 bases, and 15 bases separated the two germline ends. The CDR3: CASSLGAFRGAEAFF. The CDR3 coding sequence is TGTGCCAGCAGCTTAGGGGCCTTTCGGGGGGCTGAAGCTTTCTTT.

This clone was picked up a small number of times. The chain employs TRBV4-2 and TRBJ1-1; D perhaps matches TRBD1 (6 bases). Germline lookup yields CDR1 LGHNA and CDR2 YNFKEQ. This CDR3 is 14 amino acids long. V was trimmed by 5 bases and J by 0 bases, leaving 10 bases between them. The CDR3 here is CASSLDSMNTEAFF. CDR3 DNA: TGTGCCAGCAGCTTGGACAGCATGAACACTGAAGCTTTCTTT.

This clone was seen a single time. V usage is TRBV4-3 and J usage is TRBJ1-6; tentative D call: TRBD1 (6 bases). This CDR3 has 15 amino acids. Germline CDR1 is LGHNA and CDR2 is YSLEER. V lost 0 bases and J lost 10, with 13 bases in between. CDR3 coding DNA: TGCGCCAGCAGCCAAGATAACAGGGCAGGCTCACCCCTCCACTTT. It is translated as CASSQDNRAGSPLHF.

The V and J genes are TRBV28 and TRBJ1-2; tentative D call: TRBD1 (5 bases). Trimming took off 5 bases at V and 4 bases at J, with 26 bases between the two ends. Germline V gives CDR1 MDHEN, CDR2 SYDVKM. The CDR3 length is 18 residues. The CDR3 here is CASSTGGSLSWGGYGYTF. The CDR3 nucleotides read TGTGCCAGCAGTACGGGAGGTTCCCTCTCATGGGGGGGCTATGGCTACACCTTC.

The chain is built from TRBV30 and TRBJ1-1; D is undetermined. The ends were cut back, 3 bases at V and 5 bases at J, with 16 bases in the middle. Germline V gene lookup returns CDR1 GTSNPN and CDR2 SVGIG (reference sequence). The CDR3 runs 14 residues. CDR3 residues: CAWRLWGRGTEAFF. DNA of the CDR3: TGTGCCTGGAGGCTCTGGGGTCGTGGAACTGAAGCTTTCTTT.

The chain combines TRBV14 with TRBJ2-2; D call uncertain. This CDR3 is 14 amino acids long. V dropped 0 bases and J dropped 2 bases, with 4 bases sitting between them. Germline CDR1 and CDR2: SGHDN and FVKESK. CDR3 in amino acids: CASSQEINTGELFF. The CDR3 region has the DNA TGTGCCAGCAGCCAAGAGATAAACACCGGGGAGCTGTTTTTT.

The chain uses TRBV6-1 and TRBJ2-5; possible D gene TRBD1, 6 bases. Germline V CDR1 and CDR2: MNHNS, SASEGT. Trimming removed 3 bases from V and 2 bases from J, with 13 bases in between. The CDR3 runs 15 residues. CDR3 DNA sequence: TGTGCCAGCAGTGAGGGGGCCCTTACACAAGAGACCCAGTACTTC. It translates to CASSEGALTQETQYF.

The rearrangement links TRBV19 to TRBJ2-2, with 8 bases that match TRBD1. J was trimmed by 1 base and V by 5 bases; bases with no gene match: 6. From germline, CDR1 is LNHDA and CDR2 SQIVND (reference sequence). The CDR3 contains 16 residues. The CDR3 nucleotides are TGTGCCAGTAGTTTCGCCGGGACAGGGAACACCGGGGAGCTGTTTTTT. Its translation is CASSFAGTGNTGELFF.

This sequence joins TRBV6-5 and TRBJ2-5, with D possibly being TRBD1 (6 bases). CDR1 is MNHEY and CDR2 is SVGAGI in the germline V gene. CDR3 length equals 14 residues. Trimming took off 6 bases at V and 5 bases at J, with 16 bases between the two ends. This CDR3 is CASRRTVFSETQYF. Written as DNA, the CDR3 is TGTGCCAGCAGAAGGACAGTTTTTAGTGAGACCCAGTACTTC.

The chain combines TRBV6-5 with TRBJ1-2, with 7 nucleotides matching TRBD1. The CDR3 is 15 amino acids. The V segment lost 5 bases and the J segment 4 bases; nucleotides outside the gene matches: 10. CDR1 and CDR2 from the germline V gene are MNHEY and SVGAGI. The chain's CDR3 is CASSPRQGRGYGYTF. CDR3 coding DNA: TGTGCCAGCAGTCCCCGACAGGGCAGAGGCTATGGCTACACCTTC.

The gene calls are TRBV19 and TRBJ1-1; no reliable D call. This CDR3 is 15 amino acids long. CDR1 and CDR2 from the germline V gene are LNHDA and SQIVND (reference sequence). V dropped 5 bases and J dropped 1 base, with 14 bases sitting between them. CDR3 residues: CASSVDGQPNTEAFF. The CDR3 DNA follows: TGTGCCAGTAGTGTCGACGGGCAACCGAACACTGAAGCTTTCTTT.

The chain has TRBV7-9 and TRBJ2-7; D possibly corresponds to TRBD1 (6 bases). The germline gives CDR1 SEHNR, CDR2 FQNEAQ (reference sequence). Trimming took off 1 base at V and 2 bases at J, with 15 bases between the two ends. The CDR3 has 16 residues. DNA for the CDR3: TGTGCCAGCAGCTTAGATGGGGGCGTTTCCCCCTACGAGCAGTACTTC. Translation gives CASSLDGGVSPYEQYF.

CDR3 residues: CASSSRAGSGNTIYF. CDR3 nucleotide sequence: TGTGCCAGCAGCTCTAGGGCAGGGTCTGGAAACACCATATATTTT. The V gene is TRBV7-9, the J gene TRBJ1-3; TRBD1 might be the D (5 bases). Germline V lookup: CDR1 SEHNR, CDR2 FQNEAQ (reference sequence). CDR3 size: 15 residues. V lost 4 bases and J lost 1, with 11 bases in between.

The chain carries TRBV6-2 or TRBV6-3 and TRBJ2-3; 9 bases are a match to TRBD2. Per germline, CDR1 MNHEY and CDR2 SVGEGT. The length of the CDR3 is 14 residues. V gave up 4 bases and J gave up 6 bases; unmatched junction bases: 5. CDR3 loop: CASSFSGSWDTQYF. The CDR3 DNA is TGTGCCAGCAGTTTTAGCGGGAGTTGGGATACGCAGTATTTT.

The chain has TRBV12-3 or TRBV12-4 and TRBJ1-2; a weak D match, TRBD1 (5 bases). Trimming shortened V by 2 bases and J by 4 bases, and 8 bases separated the two germline ends. The CDR3 has 13 residues. CDR3 in DNA: TGTGCCAGCAGTTTAAGGGGAAGCTATGGCTACACCTTC. Translated: CASSLRGSYGYTF.

J is TRBJ2-7 and V is TRBV6-6; D might be TRBD1 (5 bases). The CDR3 is made up of 13 amino acids. Trimming removed 6 bases from V and 1 base from J, with 10 bases in between. Germline CDR1 MNHNY, CDR2 SVGAGI (reference sequence). The CDR3 region has the DNA TGTGCCAGCAGGCCCAGGGCGTCCTACGAGCAGTACTTC. Its protein is CASRPRASYEQYF.

The chain recombines TRBV4-1 with TRBJ1-5; D is perhaps TRBD1 (6 bases). V lost 4 bases, J lost 9 bases, and 22 bases lay in between. The CDR3 is 16 amino acids. Germline V gives CDR1 MGHRA, CDR2 YSYEKL. CDR3 in amino acids: CASSPLGGAAQGPQHF. The CDR3 coding sequence is TGCGCCAGCAGCCCCCTAGGGGGGGCGGCTCAGGGGCCCCAGCATTTT.

The V and J genes are TRBV7-2 and TRBJ1-4; D remains unclear. Germline values: CDR1 SGHTA, CDR2 FQGNSA. Deletions cut 2 bases from V and 5 bases from J, with 6 bases between. This CDR3 has 13 amino acids. CDR3 region: CASSLRMNEKLFF. The CDR3 nucleotides are TGTGCCAGCAGCTTACGGATGAATGAAAAACTGTTTTTT.

The chain links TRBV5-4 to TRBJ1-2, with TRBD1 identical over 7 bases. The germline V gene encodes CDR1 SGHNT and CDR2 YYREEE (reference sequence). With V trimmed by 0 bases and J by 9 bases, 5 bases remained unmatched. The CDR3 extends over 13 amino acids. CDR3 in amino acids: CASSLETGRSYTF. CDR3 sequence (DNA): TGTGCCAGCAGCTTGGAGACAGGGCGGAGCTACACCTTC.

The J gene is TRBJ1-1, the V gene TRBV30; D is uncertain. V was cut by 7 bases and J by 2 bases, with 5 bases left in between. Germline values: CDR1 GTSNPN, CDR2 SVGIG (reference sequence). The CDR3 totals 10 residues. CDR3: CALENTEAFF. The DNA of the CDR3 is TGTGCCTTAGAAAACACTGAAGCTTTCTTT.

The rearrangement joins TRBV6-1 to TRBJ1-2; D ambiguous. This CDR3 contains 13 residues. Trimming stripped 2 bases from V and 6 bases from J, with 10 bases between. Germline V lookup: CDR1 MNHNS, CDR2 SASEGT. The CDR3 here is CASSELVGNGYTF. CDR3 sequence (DNA): TGTGCCAGCAGTGAATTAGTTGGGAATGGCTACACCTTC.

V is TRBV7-2 and J is TRBJ1-1; D possibly corresponds to TRBD1 (6 bases). Trimming cost V 5 bases and J 5 bases, with 12 bases left between them. Germline V CDR1 and CDR2: SGHTA, FQGNSA. The CDR3 is made up of 13 amino acids. Here the CDR3 reads CASSNFQGTEAFF. DNA of the CDR3: TGTGCCAGCAGCAACTTCCAGGGGACTGAAGCTTTCTTT.

The chain joins TRBV19 to TRBJ1-1; perhaps TRBD1 as D (6 bases). The CDR3 has 17 amino acids. Deletions cut 2 bases from V and 7 bases from J, with 23 bases between. Germline CDR1 and CDR2: LNHDA and SQIVND (reference sequence). The CDR3 DNA sequence: TGTGCCAGTAGTATATTGGGGGGCGCAGGCCGAGGTCGTGAAGCTTTCTTT. It translates to CASSILGGAGRGREAFF.

This chain joins TRBV27 and TRBJ2-5; possibly TRBD2 for D (6 bases). Germline values: CDR1 MNHEY, CDR2 SMNVEV (reference sequence). The V end lost 11 bases, the J end lost 4 bases, and 14 bases lay between the germline ends. The CDR3 has 12 amino acids. The CDR3 spells CAAGPWGETQYF. The CDR3 DNA reads TGTGCCGCGGGGCCCTGGGGAGAGACCCAGTACTTC.

The J gene is TRBJ1-2, the V gene TRBV6-5; D is undetermined. Germline CDR1 is MNHEY and CDR2 is SVGAGI. CDR3 length: 13 residues. V lost 6 bases and J 12 bases, leaving 20 bases between the germline ends. The CDR3 DNA reads TGTGCCAGCAGCCTAAAAGGAGCAGGAGGCGACACCTTC. It codes for CASSLKGAGGDTF.

This clone appeared a single time. V is TRBV12-5 and J is TRBJ2-1; D remains unclear. Trimming left V 5 bases short and J 8 bases short, with 7 bases between. Germline values: CDR1 LGHNT, CDR2 FRNRAP. This CDR3 spans 11 amino acids. CDR3 sequence (DNA): TGTGCTAGTGGTATGAAGGATGAGCAGTTCTTC. Translation gives CASGMKDEQFF.

The CDR3 DNA follows: TGTGCCAGCAGCCCTAGGTGGGACCCACGAACTGAAGCTTTCTTT. This translates into CASSPRWDPRTEAFF. The rearrangement joins TRBV7-2 to TRBJ1-1, with D possibly TRBD1 on 5 matching bases. The CDR3 totals 15 residues. Germline-derived CDR1 and CDR2 are SGHTA and FQGNSA. Trimming took off 5 bases at V and 5 bases at J, with 18 bases between the two ends.

This chain joins TRBV7-2 and TRBJ2-7; D call uncertain. CDR3 length equals 15 residues. Trimming removed 5 bases at V and 1 base at J, with 15 bases between. Germline CDR1 is SGHTA and CDR2 is FQGNSA. The CDR3 loop reads CASSTQARQSYEQYF. Written as DNA, the CDR3 is TGTGCCAGCAGCACCCAGGCGCGACAATCCTACGAGCAGTACTTC. Filled out from reference TRBV7-2 and TRBJ2-7, the complete variable domain reads GAGVSQSPSNKVTEKGKDVELRCDPISGHTALYWYRQSLGQGLEFLIYFQGNSAPDKSGLPSDRFSAERTGGSVSTLTIQRTQQEDSAVYLCASSTQARQSYEQYFGPGTRLTVT.

The rearrangement links TRBV7-9 to TRBJ2-2, with D possibly TRBD1 on 6 matching bases. The CDR3 spans 15 residues. Trimming took off 5 bases at V and 8 bases at J, with 18 bases between the two ends. The germline CDR1 and CDR2 sequences are SEHNR and FQNEAQ (reference sequence). The CDR3 DNA sequence: TGTGCCAGCAGCCCCTCCGTTCAGGGGATGGGGGAGCTGTTTTTT. It is translated as CASSPSVQGMGELFF. The complete variable domain, with remaining parts taken from reference TRBV7-9 and TRBJ2-2, reads DTGVSQNPRHKITKRGQNVTFRCDPISEHNRLYWYRQTLGQGPEFLTYFQNEAQLEKSRLLSDRFSAERPKGSFSTLEIQRTEQGDSAMYLCASSPSVQGMGELFFGEGSRLTVL.

Here the CDR3 reads CASRAEIGELFF. The CDR3 nucleotides read TGTGCCAGCAGGGCCGAAATCGGGGAGCTGTTTTTT. This chain uses TRBV2 with TRBJ2-2; D is uncertain. The ends were cut back, 6 bases at V and 7 bases at J, with 9 bases in the middle. The germline V gene has CDR1 SNHLY and CDR2 FYNNEI. This CDR3 comprises 12 residues.

CDR3 sequence: CASSLEGLASNEQFF. Here the CDR3 DNA reads TGCGCCAGCAGCTTGGAGGGACTAGCGAGCAATGAGCAGTTCTTC. This chain connects TRBV5-1 to TRBJ2-1, with 10 bases lining up with TRBD2. Germline CDR1 SGHRS, CDR2 YFSETQ. Losses at the gene ends were 0 bases for V and 6 bases for J; bases not matched to a gene: 3. The CDR3 is 15 amino acids.